This T cell receptor beta chain is from a study of low-dose radiotherapy and immunotherapy resistance in tumors. About the study: The study administered intravenous cyclophosphamide at 200 mg/m2 every two weeks, one day ahead of radiation and immunotherapy. Patients received 300 mg of oral aspirin each day across four cycles, commencing on cycle 1 day 1.

Germline CDR1 is LGHNA and CDR2 is YSLEER. Trimming stripped 0 bases from V and 4 bases from J, with 13 bases between. This CDR3 spans 15 amino acids. Sample time point: before trial treatment. Patients with advanced, tumor-infiltrating lymphocyte-negative solid tumors were eligible. Primers targeting TRAV and TRBV primed first-strand cDNA, covering alpha and beta chains. TCRs were put through approximately 20 PCR cycles of amplification with Phusion. A constant-region primer and the V-primer adapter served as the primer pair. With in vitro transcription, the isolated mRNA was amplified. Each CDR3 protein is one row after TCRdb ran MiXCR on the reads. The sample lists about 82,000 distinct CDR3 sequences; under 20% were seen once.

V usage is TRBV4-3 and J usage is TRBJ2-7, with D unresolved. The sample consisted of PBMCs, taken before treatment. This TCR was sampled from a male donor with prostate cancer. CDR3 nucleotides: TGCGCCAGCAGCCAAGATCCGGGTTTGGGGTACGAGCAGTACTTC. It translates to CASSQDPGLGYEQYF.